Below are 15 T cell receptor beta chains sequenced from a single sample in a study of T-cell memory formation after mild COVID-19. TCRdb processed the 5' RACE reads anew with MiXCR; each CDR3 protein has one entry. Counted here are 410,000 or so distinct CDR3 sequences, about 22% occurring once; the ten biggest clones make up around 13%. Sequencing was performed on PBMCs or a T cell subset sorted from them (not recorded which). These TCRs come from an adult woman who had mild COVID-19 (a few samples of this study predate the infection). Cell type and time point are not known.

J is TRBJ2-3 and V is TRBV20-1, with D perhaps TRBD1 (6 bases). The V and J ends lost 5 bases and 6 bases respectively, with 18 bases between them. The germline V gene has CDR1 DFQATT and CDR2 SNEGSKA (reference sequence). This CDR3 is 14 amino acids long. CDR3 bases: TGCAGTGCTGGAGCGGCAGGGGTTGTGGATACGCAGTATTTT. Its protein product is CSAGAAGVVDTQYF.

The rearrangement joins TRBV4-2 to TRBJ2-1, with 9 bases identical to TRBD2. In germline, CDR1 is LGHNA, CDR2 YNFKEQ. Losses at the gene ends were 6 bases for V and 4 bases for J; bases not matched to a gene: 10. The CDR3 contains 16 residues. CDR3: CASSQTPGLAYNEQFF. The CDR3 DNA follows: TGTGCCAGCAGTCAAACTCCGGGACTAGCATACAATGAGCAGTTCTTC.

The chain combines TRBV6-2 or TRBV6-3 with TRBJ2-5, with TRBD2 matching over 7 bases. This CDR3 contains 17 residues. The germline V gene encodes CDR1 MNHEY and CDR2 SVGEGT. V was pared by 3 bases and J by 0 bases, with 10 bases of the junction left unmatched. CDR3 coding DNA: TGTGCCAGCAGTTATTCTGCGGGAGAGTCGTACCAAGAGACCCAGTACTTC. Translating it yields CASSYSAGESYQETQYF.

This clonotype has a count of ten or more. The J gene is TRBJ2-7, the V gene TRBV7-7; 7 bases are shared with TRBD2. J gave up 6 bases and V 8 bases, and 10 bases lay outside the gene matches. Germline V gives CDR1 SSHAT, CDR2 FNYEAQ (reference sequence). The CDR3 consists of 13 residues. The CDR3 DNA reads as TGTGCCAGCTCGCCAGGGACTACCAGCGAGCAGTACTTC. This codes for CASSPGTTSEQYF.

The chain is built from TRBV5-6 and TRBJ1-2; 8 nucleotides agree with TRBD1. The germline V gene has CDR1 SGHDT and CDR2 YYEEEE. With V trimmed by 6 bases and J by 4 bases, 5 bases remained unmatched. The CDR3 covers 13 residues. As DNA, the CDR3 is TGTGCCAGCATCTCAGACAGGGGCTATGGCTACACCTTC. This gives the protein CASISDRGYGYTF.

J is TRBJ2-5 and V is TRBV4-3; D is possibly TRBD1 (6 bases). The CDR3 loop spans 14 amino acids. V was trimmed by 0 bases and J by 7 bases, leaving 12 bases between them. Germline V gene lookup returns CDR1 LGHNA and CDR2 YSLEER. CDR3 nucleotides: TGCGCCAGCAGCCAAGATACAGGGTTGACGACCCAGTACTTC. Its translation is CASSQDTGLTTQYF.

The chain uses TRBV7-2 and TRBJ2-3; D is perhaps TRBD2 (6 bases). The germline CDR1 and CDR2 sequences are SGHTA and FQGNSA. The ends were cut back, 2 bases at V and 3 bases at J, with 12 bases in the middle. The CDR3 runs 15 residues. CDR3 in amino acids: CASSLSIGRTDTQYF. In DNA form, the CDR3 reads TGTGCCAGCAGCTTATCCATCGGGAGAACAGATACGCAGTATTTT.

Note on this clonotype: At one end, the junction sequence differs from germline, possibly due to a read error. The V and J genes are TRBV18 and TRBJ2-7; 10 positions match TRBD1. This CDR3 comprises 14 residues. The germline CDR1 and CDR2 sequences are KGHSH and LQKENI. The CDR3 sequence is CASSLRQGAGLGPF. The CDR3 DNA is TGTGCCAGCTCACTAAGACAGGGGGCTGGCCTCGGGCCCTTC.

A few counts support this clonotype. The chain employs TRBV5-1 and TRBJ2-7; a weak D match, TRBD1 (6 bases). V was clipped by 6 bases and J by 0 bases, with 16 bases between them. The CDR3 is made up of 15 amino acids. Germline V gene sequence: CDR1 SGHRS, CDR2 YFSETQ. The CDR3 DNA is TGCGCCAGCACCCCGTGGACAGCTAGCTCCTACGAGCAGTACTTC. Translating gives CASTPWTASSYEQYF.

The rearrangement joins TRBV11-2 to TRBJ2-5; the D is unclear. This CDR3 comprises 11 residues. Germline assignment: CDR1 SGHAT and CDR2 FQNNGV. Trimming removed 6 bases at V and 6 bases at J, with 8 bases between. CDR3 coding DNA: TGTGCCAGCAGTGACGGAAAGACCCAGTACTTC. Protein sequence: CASSDGKTQYF.

This clonotype has a handful of counts. The chain couples TRBV5-1 to TRBJ2-3; possible D gene TRBD1, 6 bases. The germline CDR1 and CDR2 sequences are SGHRS and YFSETQ. V dropped 0 bases and J dropped 7 bases, with 12 bases sitting between them. The CDR3 covers 14 residues. This CDR3 is CASSLGQGMNTQYF. CDR3 in DNA: TGCGCCAGCAGCTTGGGGCAGGGGATGAATACGCAGTATTTT.

The chain carries TRBV7-2 and TRBJ2-7, with TRBD1 matching over 8 bases. The CDR3 spans 14 residues. With 4 bases clipped from V and 6 bases from J, the junction kept 8 bases outside the gene matches. CDR1 SGHTA and CDR2 FQGNSA come from the germline V gene. In DNA form, the CDR3 reads TGTGCCAGCAGCTCGGGGGACAGGTGGCGCGAGCAGTACTTC. Its translation is CASSSGDRWREQYF. Complete variable domain (other parts from reference TRBV7-2 and TRBJ2-7): GAGVSQSPSNKVTEKGKDVELRCDPISGHTALYWYRQSLGQGLEFLIYFQGNSAPDKSGLPSDRFSAERTGGSVSTLTIQRTQQEDSAVYLCASSSGDRWREQYFGPGTRLTVT.

This clonotype was recorded a few times. The CDR3 here is CSVAGQGVIALAEYNEQFF. The CDR3 DNA reads as TGCAGCGTGGCGGGACAGGGGGTGATCGCACTAGCGGAGTACAATGAGCAGTTCTTC. V and J are TRBV29-1 and TRBJ2-1; 11 positions agree with TRBD1. V lost 6 bases to trimming and J lost 4 bases; unmatched junction nucleotides: 20. In germline, CDR1 is SQVTM, CDR2 ANQGSEA. The CDR3 extends over 19 amino acids.

This chain uses TRBV6-5 with TRBJ2-7; 11 positions agree with TRBD2. V gave up 10 bases and J gave up 6 bases; unmatched junction bases: 11. The CDR3 loop spans 14 amino acids. From germline, CDR1 is MNHEY and CDR2 SVGAGI. The CDR3 region has the DNA TGTGCCACCTCCTTAGCGGGGGGGCATCTCGAGCAGTACTTC. Its protein is CATSLAGGHLEQYF.

The V call is TRBV9, the J call TRBJ1-1; D may be TRBD1 (6 bases). The V and J ends lost 6 bases and 6 bases respectively, with 15 bases between them. This CDR3 has 13 residues. Germline CDR1 is SGDLS and CDR2 is YYNGEE. The DNA of the CDR3 is TGTGCCAGCAACACTGGGGGCGCCGCTGAAGCTTTCTTT. Translated, it gives CASNTGGAAEAFF.